The rows below give T cell receptor beta chains drawn from one sample of a study of blood T cells in healthy people across ages. TCRdb passed the 5' RACE reads through MiXCR, listing each CDR3 protein once. The sample records nearly 1 million distinct CDR3 sequences, 51% being singletons. Sequencing used blood. The receptors were gathered from a woman between 55 and 75 years old in good health. The CDR3 runs from the conserved cysteine through the conserved F or W. D genes are given only for firm matches. Expanded clones get a size class; other rows say once, few or many, or leave the size out.

TGTGCCAGCAGCGCCGGGACTATATTTGGCGAGCAGTACTTC	CASSAGTIFGEQYF	TRBD2	TRBV9	14	.	TRBJ2-7
TGTGCCAGCTCACGGGACTATAGCCGGTCGGAGACCCAGTACTTC	CASSRDYSRSETQYF	TRBD2	TRBV18	15	.	TRBJ2-5
TGTGCCAGCAGCCACAGGGACGCAGAGACCCAGTACTTC	CASSHRDAETQYF	.	TRBV3-1	13	few	TRBJ2-5
TGTGCCAGCACCAAAGAGGGACTAGGAGGCAATGAGCAGTACTTC	CASTKEGLGGNEQYF	TRBD2	TRBV2	15	.	TRBJ2-5
TGTGCCATCAGACGCCAGCCGTGGCGGGAGTATAATCCGGCGCAGTATTTT	CAIRRQPWREYNPAQYF	TRBD2	TRBV10-3	17	once	TRBJ2-3
TGTGCCAGCAGTGATCAGGGAGGGGGTCTCCCCTACAATGAGCAGTTCTTC	CASSDQGGGLPYNEQFF	.	TRBV2	17	.	TRBJ2-1
TGTGCCAGCATGTATGCGGTCTACAATGAGCAGTTCTTC	CASMYAVYNEQFF	.	TRBV6-1	13	.	TRBJ2-1
TGTGCCAGCAGCGTCCAGGGGTATGGGAAAGAAAAACTGTTTTTT	CASSVQGYGKEKLFF	.	TRBV5-5	15	.	TRBJ1-4
TGCGCCAGCAGCCAAGTTGGGGCAGTTCTGAACTATGGCTACACCTTC	CASSQVGAVLNYGYTF	.	TRBV4-3	16	.	TRBJ1-2
TGTGCCAGCAGCTTAGTCGCGGGAGAGGATAATGAGCAGTTCTTC	CASSLVAGEDNEQFF	TRBD2	TRBV7-2	15	.	TRBJ2-1
TGTGCCAGCAGCTTGAGTCGGGAGTCTCTCGAGCAGTACTTC	CASSLSRESLEQYF	.	TRBV7-2	14	few	TRBJ2-7
TGCAGCGTCCGAGGGACTAGCGACGGGTCAGATACGCAGTATTTT	CSVRGTSDGSDTQYF	TRBD2	TRBV29-1	15	many	TRBJ2-3
TGCGCCAGCAGCTTGGGACTGGTGTTCGGGGGGAACAATGAGCAGTTCTTC	CASSLGLVFGGNNEQFF	TRBD2	TRBV5-1	17	.	TRBJ2-1
TGTGCCAGCAGTGGACTAGGGGAGTGGGCCTACGAGCAGTACTTC	CASSGLGEWAYEQYF	TRBD2	TRBV28	15	.	TRBJ2-7
TGCAGCGTTACCGGACAGGGCTACGAGCAGTACTTC	CSVTGQGYEQYF	TRBD1	TRBV29-1	12	.	TRBJ2-7
TGTGCCAGCACCCTAGACAGAATCCACGGCTACACCTTC	CASTLDRIHGYTF	.	TRBV6-2/TRBV6-3	13	.	TRBJ1-2
TGTGCCAGCAGCTTTATAGGGGCGTTTAATGGCTACACCTTC	CASSFIGAFNGYTF	.	TRBV11-2	14	.	TRBJ1-2
TGCGCCAGCAGCCAAGTACCAGATCGACAGCCCCAGCATTTT	CASSQVPDRQPQHF	.	TRBV4-3	14	.	TRBJ1-5
TGCAGTGCTGCCATGGGGGGCTCACCCTACGAGCAGTACTTC	CSAAMGGSPYEQYF	.	TRBV20-1	14	.	TRBJ2-7
TGTGCCAGCAGTAGGGGGGGAACAGGCAACTACGAGCAGTACTTC	CASSRGGTGNYEQYF	.	TRBV28	15	.	TRBJ2-7
TGTGCCAGCACACCTACCATGGGGGGGGCCAGGGATACGCAGTATTTT	CASTPTMGGARDTQYF	.	TRBV12-3/TRBV12-4	16	few	TRBJ2-3
TGTGCCAGCAGCTTACAGGCGGGACTAGCGGGAGGAAAGACCCAGTACTTC	CASSLQAGLAGGKTQYF	TRBD2	TRBV7-7	17	.	TRBJ2-5
TGTGCCAGCAGGCCTAGGTATTGGGACAGACCTCAAGAGACCCAGTACTTC	CASRPRYWDRPQETQYF	TRBD1	TRBV28	17	.	TRBJ2-5
TGCAGTCAACAATCAGGCGTCTCGGGAGAGACCCAGTACTTC	CSQQSGVSGETQYF	.	TRBV20-1	14	few	TRBJ2-5
TGTGCCACCAGCGCCGTAACGAGCTCTGGAAACACCATATATTTT	CATSAVTSSGNTIYF	.	TRBV15	15	.	TRBJ1-3
TGCGCCAGTTCCATCCTCTTGAGGGACACTGAAGCTTTCTTT	CASSILLRDTEAFF	.	TRBV5-1	14	.	TRBJ1-1
TGCGCCAGCAGCCCGGGGCCCTCGCTGAAGACCCAGTACTTC	CASSPGPSLKTQYF	.	TRBV4-1	14	few	TRBJ2-5
TGTGCCACCAGCAGAAGAGACAGGCGCTCAGATGGCTACACCTTC	CATSRRDRRSDGYTF	.	TRBV15	15	few	TRBJ1-2
TGTGCCAGCCTAGCGGAGATCACAGATACGCAGTATTTT	CASLAEITDTQYF	TRBD2	TRBV2	13	.	TRBJ2-3
TGTGCCAGCAGTTCTGGTTTGGGTACGCAGTATTTT	CASSSGLGTQYF	.	TRBV7-9	12	.	TRBJ2-3
TGTGCCAGCAGCGGGAGGGCCTCCTACAATGAGCAGTTCTTC	CASSGRASYNEQFF	TRBD2	TRBV7-8	14	.	TRBJ2-1
TGTGCCAGCAGCCGGACAGGGGAAGGTACAGATACGCAGTATTTT	CASSRTGEGTDTQYF	TRBD1	TRBV12-3/TRBV12-4	15	.	TRBJ2-3
TGTGCCAGCAGTTACAAGGGGGTAGGCTACGAGCAGTACTTC	CASSYKGVGYEQYF	.	TRBV6-5	14	.	TRBJ2-7
TGCAGCGTCGGCCAGAGCCAAGAGACCCGGTACTTC	CSVGQSQETRYF	.	TRBV29-1	12	.	TRBJ2-5
TGTGCCAGCACCGGGAGCCATAGCACAGATACGCAGTATTTT	CASTGSHSTDTQYF	.	TRBV28	14	.	TRBJ2-3
TGCAGCGTCTGGTCGGCGAGAGAAGGTTCTGGGGCCAACGTCCTGACTTTC	CSVWSAREGSGANVLTF	.	TRBV29-1	17	few	TRBJ2-6
TGTGCCAGCAGTTTGGGCGGGATGGGAACCTACGAGCAGTACTTC	CASSLGGMGTYEQYF	.	TRBV28	15	.	TRBJ2-7
TGTGCCAGCAGCCCCCCTTTCTACGTACACTACGAGCAGTACTTC	CASSPPFYVHYEQYF	.	TRBV11-3	15	once	TRBJ2-7
TGCGCCAGCAGCCCGGTAGTGAACACTGAAGCTTTCTTT	CASSPVVNTEAFF	.	TRBV5-1	13	.	TRBJ1-1
TGCGCCAGCTCGAACAGGGGGCCAAACGAGCAGTACTTC	CASSNRGPNEQYF	TRBD1	TRBV5-1	13	.	TRBJ2-7
TGTGCCAGCAGGAACCTCGACGAGCAGTACTTC	CASRNLDEQYF	.	TRBV28	11	.	TRBJ2-7
TGTGCCAGCCTAGACGGCAACTACGAGCAGTACTTC	CASLDGNYEQYF	.	TRBV2	12	.	TRBJ2-7
TGTGCCAGCAGTTTACAGGGGTCGATCACTGAAGCTTTCTTT	CASSLQGSITEAFF	.	TRBV12-3/TRBV12-4	14	once	TRBJ1-1
TGTGCCAGCAGCCGGACTAGCGGAGGTACGCAGTATTTT	CASSRTSGGTQYF	TRBD2	TRBV14	13	.	TRBJ2-3
TGTGCCAGCAGTTTAGGGGCCACTAAGCGTTTTAGCTCCTACGAGCAGTACTTC	CASSLGATKRFSSYEQYF	.	TRBV12-3/TRBV12-4	18	few	TRBJ2-7
TGTGCCAGCAGCCAACAACCGGGACTAGTCCTCGCAGATACGCAGTATTTT	CASSQQPGLVLADTQYF	TRBD2	TRBV4-2	17	.	TRBJ2-3
TGCAGTGCTAGTCTTCCGAGCGGGTCAGTCAATGAGCAGTTCTTC	CSASLPSGSVNEQFF	.	TRBV20-1	15	.	TRBJ2-1
TGTGCCAGCAGTTTAATCGGACTAGCGGGATTCAGGGGGACCCAGTACTTC	CASSLIGLAGFRGTQYF	TRBD2	TRBV28	17	.	TRBJ2-5
TGCGCCAGCAGCCAAGAACCTCTCGGGCAGAGTGTCGAAAAACTGTTTTTT	CASSQEPLGQSVEKLFF	.	TRBV4-1	17	.	TRBJ1-4
TGTGCCAGCAGGATAGCGGGAGTCATAGATACGCAGTATTTT	CASRIAGVIDTQYF	TRBD2	TRBV6-1	14	.	TRBJ2-3
TGTGCCAGCCCCCCCAGGGACGGTCAGCCCCAGCATTTT	CASPPRDGQPQHF	.	TRBV25-1	13	.	TRBJ1-5
TGCAGTGCACCGGGACAGGAAGGGTACGAGCAGTACTTC	CSAPGQEGYEQYF	TRBD1	TRBV20-1	13	few	TRBJ2-7